This TCR beta chain was identified during a study of blood T cell repertoires in COVID-19. Background on the study: Donors in the United States, Italy and Spain gave samples during acute or convalescent COVID-19.

Only in-frame clones appear in the TCRdb table, and some are missing; sequencing was by immunoSEQ multiplex PCR. There are about 180,000 clones in the sample; 70% to 90% occur only once, and 15% to 20% lies in the top ten. V shed 6 bases and J shed 7 bases, with 18 bases lying between them. The CDR3 has 15 amino acids. Germline CDR1 reads MNHEY; CDR2 reads SVGEGT. The TCR was taken from a person between 65 and 79 years old with COVID-19, enrolled during active disease. This chain uses TRBV6-2 or TRBV6-3 with TRBJ2-2, with D perhaps matching TRBD2 (7 bases). The sample taken for sequencing was peripheral blood. CDR3 sequence: CASSSAGAGFGELFF. In DNA form, the CDR3 reads TGTGCCAGCAGCTCCGCGGGGGCTGGGTTCGGGGAGCTGTTTTTT.